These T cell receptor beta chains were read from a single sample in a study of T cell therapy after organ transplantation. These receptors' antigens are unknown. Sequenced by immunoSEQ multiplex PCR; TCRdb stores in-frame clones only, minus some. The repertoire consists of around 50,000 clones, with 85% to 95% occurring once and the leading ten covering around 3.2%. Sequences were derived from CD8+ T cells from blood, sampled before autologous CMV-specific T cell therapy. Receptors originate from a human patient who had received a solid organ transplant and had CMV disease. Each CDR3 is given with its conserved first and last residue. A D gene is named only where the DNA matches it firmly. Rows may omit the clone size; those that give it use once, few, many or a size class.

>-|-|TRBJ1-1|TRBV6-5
TGTGCCAGCAGTTACGCAGGGGTTAGGAAAGCTTTCTTT
CASSYAGVRKAFF
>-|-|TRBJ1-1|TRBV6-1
TGTGCCAGCAGTGTAAATGTAGCGAACACTGAAGCTTTCTTT
CASSVNVANTEAFF
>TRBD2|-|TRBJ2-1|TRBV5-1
TGCGCCAGCAGCTTGCTTGCGGGGGGCTACAATGAGCAGTTCTTC
CASSLLAGGYNEQFF
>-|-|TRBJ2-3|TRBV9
TGTGCCAGCAGCCTAAACACAGATACGCAGTATTTT
CASSLNTDTQYF
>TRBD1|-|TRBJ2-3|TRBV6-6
TGTGCCAGCAGTGCGTCAGGGGGTTTCACAGATACGCAGTATTTT
CASSASGGFTDTQYF
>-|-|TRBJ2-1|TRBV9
TGTGCCAGCAGCGTAGGGGGGTCCTACAATGAGCAGTTCTTC
CASSVGGSYNEQFF
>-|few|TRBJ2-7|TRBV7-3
TGTGCCAGCAGCTTAGGAGGGGGCGCCTACGAGCAGTACTTC
CASSLGGGAYEQYF
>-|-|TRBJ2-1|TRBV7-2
TGTGCCAGCAGCCCAGCCCCCAATATCCTAGGGTATGAGCAGTTCTTC
CASSPAPNILGYEQFF
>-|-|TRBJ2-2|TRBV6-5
TGTGCCAGCAGTTACTGGCAGGGCGACACCGGGGAGCTGTTTTTT
CASSYWQGDTGELFF
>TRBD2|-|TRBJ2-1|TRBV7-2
TGTGCCAGCAGCTTAGAGCGGGGGGCGTACAATGAGCAGTTCTTC
CASSLERGAYNEQFF
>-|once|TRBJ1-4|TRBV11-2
TGTGCCAGCAGCTTACTGGGACGGCAGAATGAAAAACTGTTTTTT
CASSLLGRQNEKLFF